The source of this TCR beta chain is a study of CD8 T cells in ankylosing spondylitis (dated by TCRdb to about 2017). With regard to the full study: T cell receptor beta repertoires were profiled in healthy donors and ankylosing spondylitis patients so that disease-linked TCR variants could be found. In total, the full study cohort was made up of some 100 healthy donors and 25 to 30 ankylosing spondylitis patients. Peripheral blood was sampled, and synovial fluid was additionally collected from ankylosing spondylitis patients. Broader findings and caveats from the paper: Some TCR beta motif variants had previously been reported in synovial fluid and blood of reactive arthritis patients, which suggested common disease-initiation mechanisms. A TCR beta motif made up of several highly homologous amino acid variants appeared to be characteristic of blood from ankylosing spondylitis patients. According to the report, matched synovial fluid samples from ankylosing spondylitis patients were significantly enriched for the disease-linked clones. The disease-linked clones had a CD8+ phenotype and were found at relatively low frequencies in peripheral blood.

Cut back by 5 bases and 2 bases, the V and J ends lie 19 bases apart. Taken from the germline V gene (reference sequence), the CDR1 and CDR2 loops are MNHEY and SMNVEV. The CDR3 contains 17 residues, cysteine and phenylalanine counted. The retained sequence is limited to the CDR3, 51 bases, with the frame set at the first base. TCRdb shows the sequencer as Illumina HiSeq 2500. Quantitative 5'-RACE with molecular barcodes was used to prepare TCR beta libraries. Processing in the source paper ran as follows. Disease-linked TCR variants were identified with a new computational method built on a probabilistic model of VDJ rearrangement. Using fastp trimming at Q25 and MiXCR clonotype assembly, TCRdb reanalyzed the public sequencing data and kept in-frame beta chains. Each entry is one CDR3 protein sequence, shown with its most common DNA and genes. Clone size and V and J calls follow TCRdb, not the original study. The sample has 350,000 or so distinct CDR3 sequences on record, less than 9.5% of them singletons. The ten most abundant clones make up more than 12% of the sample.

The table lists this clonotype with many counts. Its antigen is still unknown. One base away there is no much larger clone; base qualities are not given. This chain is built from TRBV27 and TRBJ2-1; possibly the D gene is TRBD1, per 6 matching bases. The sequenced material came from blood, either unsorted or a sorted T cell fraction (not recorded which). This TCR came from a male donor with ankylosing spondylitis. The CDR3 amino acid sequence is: CASSPRLTGSAYNEQFF. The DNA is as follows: TGTGCCAGCAGTCCCCGGCTAACAGGGTCAGCCTACAATGAGCAGTTCTTC.